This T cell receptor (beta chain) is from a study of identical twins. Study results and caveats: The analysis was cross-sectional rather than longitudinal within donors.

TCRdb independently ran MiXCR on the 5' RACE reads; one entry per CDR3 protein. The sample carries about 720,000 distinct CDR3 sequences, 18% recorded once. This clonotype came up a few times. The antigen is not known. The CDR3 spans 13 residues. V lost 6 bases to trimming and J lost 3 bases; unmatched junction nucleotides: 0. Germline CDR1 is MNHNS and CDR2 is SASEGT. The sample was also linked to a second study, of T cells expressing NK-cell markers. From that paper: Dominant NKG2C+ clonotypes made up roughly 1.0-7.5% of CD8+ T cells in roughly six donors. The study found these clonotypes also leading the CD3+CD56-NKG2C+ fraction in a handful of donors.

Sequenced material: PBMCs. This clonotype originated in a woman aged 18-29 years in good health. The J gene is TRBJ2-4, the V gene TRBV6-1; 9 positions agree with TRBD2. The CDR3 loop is CASRTSGKNIQYF. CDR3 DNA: TGTGCCAGCAGGACTAGCGGCAAAAACATTCAGTACTTC.